The next 21 T cell receptor beta chains were all read from a single sample in a study of shared clonotypes between healthy human individuals. The assay was immunoSEQ multiplex PCR, and TCRdb's table has in-frame clones only and misses some. The sample comprises over a million clones, approximately 80% of which are singletons, and 0.6% to 0.7% rests with the top ten. What was sequenced was memory CD4+ T cells from PBMCs. Subset of the sample: CD45RA-negative fraction. The receptors here all came from a man between 18 and 29 years old in good health. Some clones in this sample may be carry-over from other donors' samples.

This clone was seen more than once but under ten times. The chain has TRBV7-3 and TRBJ2-1; 8 nucleotides line up with TRBD1. Germline V gene lookup returns CDR1 SGHTA and CDR2 FQGTGA. The ends lost 7 bases at V and 9 bases at J; junction bases unmatched: 14. The length of the CDR3 is 15 residues. In nucleotides, the CDR3 is TGTGCCAGCATCCCCGACAGGGGCCCTATCCGTGAGCAGTTCTTC. It specifies CASIPDRGPIREQFF.

V gene TRBV6-5 combines with J gene TRBJ1-1; 8 bases fit TRBD1. The germline gives CDR1 MNHEY, CDR2 SVGAGI. The CDR3 covers 15 residues. V lost 7 bases and J lost 5; bases outside the gene matches: 12. The CDR3 loop is CASTRGQGRLTEAFF. The CDR3 DNA follows: TGTGCCAGCACCCGTGGACAGGGTAGGCTGACTGAAGCTTTCTTT.

The V gene is TRBV6-1, the J gene TRBJ2-7; D not resolved. The CDR3 covers 14 residues. The V end lost 0 bases, the J end lost 1 base, and 7 bases lay between the germline ends. CDR1 is MNHNS and CDR2 is SASEGT in the germline V gene. In DNA form, the CDR3 reads TGTGCCAGCAGTGAAGCGTCAAGGTCCTACGAGCAGTACTTC. Protein sequence: CASSEASRSYEQYF.

The chain employs TRBV6-1 and TRBJ1-2; 12 bases map to TRBD1. The CDR3 extends over 16 amino acids. With V trimmed by 0 bases and J by 5 bases, 4 bases remained unmatched. Germline lookup yields CDR1 MNHNS and CDR2 SASEGT. The CDR3: CASSEAGGQGAYGYTF. The CDR3 nucleotides are TGTGCCAGCAGTGAAGCGGGGGGACAGGGGGCGTATGGCTACACCTTC.

The CDR3 sequence is CASSLSGGVTDTQYF. The DNA of the CDR3 is TGTGCCAGCAGTCTCTCGGGAGGGGTCACAGATACGCAGTATTTT. The rearrangement uses TRBV7-9 and TRBJ2-3, with 8 bases matching TRBD2. Germline V gene lookup returns CDR1 SEHNR and CDR2 FQNEAQ (reference sequence). The CDR3 runs to 15 residues. V dropped 6 bases and J dropped 2; count of bases not matched to a gene: 7.

The V gene is TRBV7-2, the J gene TRBJ2-1, with TRBD1 identical over 8 bases. This CDR3 has 15 residues. The junction had 3 bases not matched to a gene; V was cut back by 4 bases and J by 1 base. Germline V lookup: CDR1 SGHTA, CDR2 FQGNSA. CDR3 amino acids: CASSSGTGSYNEQFF. In DNA, the CDR3 is TGTGCCAGCAGCTCCGGGACAGGATCCTACAATGAGCAGTTCTTC.

Worth noting for this clone: Other DNA sequences within the sample encode an identical CDR3. V usage is TRBV11-2 and J usage is TRBJ2-1, with 10 bases lining up with TRBD2. The CDR3 is 16 residues long. Losses at the gene ends were 5 bases for V and 1 base for J; bases not matched to a gene: 5. Germline V gene data show CDR1 as SGHAT and CDR2 as FQNNGV. As DNA, the CDR3 is TGTGCCAGCAGCCCCGGACTAGCGGTTTCCTACAATGAGCAGTTCTTC. Translated: CASSPGLAVSYNEQFF.

The gene calls are TRBV5-1 and TRBJ2-3; TRBD2 aligns across 7 bases. The J segment lost 2 bases and the V segment lost 2 bases, leaving 8 bases of the junction unmatched. This CDR3 spans 16 amino acids. Germline CDR1 is SGHRS and CDR2 is YFSETQ. CDR3 protein: CASSFGAGVTTDTQYF. The CDR3 nucleotides are TGCGCCAGCAGCTTCGGGGCGGGGGTAACCACAGATACGCAGTATTTT.

The chain couples TRBV15 to TRBJ1-5; D may be TRBD1 (5 bases). The CDR3 runs 17 residues. Germline values: CDR1 LNHNV, CDR2 YYDKDF (reference sequence). With 0 bases removed from V and 7 bases from J, the gap between germline ends came to 19 bases. The CDR3 reads CATSRDSLGPRAQPQHF. In nucleotides, the CDR3 is TGTGCCACCAGCAGAGATTCTTTGGGACCCCGGGCCCAGCCCCAGCATTTT.

The J gene is TRBJ2-1, the V gene TRBV5-1; possible D gene TRBD1, 5 bases. Germline V gene lookup returns CDR1 SGHRS and CDR2 YFSETQ. The CDR3 sequence is 15 residues long. V gave up 0 bases and J gave up 2 bases, with 9 bases separating them. The CDR3 region is CASSLGGRAYNEQFF. The CDR3 DNA reads TGCGCCAGCAGCTTGGGTGGCAGGGCCTACAATGAGCAGTTCTTC.

This clone has just a few counts. The V call is TRBV5-4, the J call TRBJ1-4; 9 bases agree with TRBD1. Germline V CDR1 and CDR2: SGHNT, YYREEE (reference sequence). With 4 bases clipped from V and 8 bases from J, the junction kept 9 bases outside the gene matches. The CDR3 loop spans 15 amino acids. This chain's CDR3 is CASSTRQGVGEKLFF. CDR3 bases: TGTGCCAGCAGCACCCGACAGGGGGTTGGCGAAAAACTGTTTTTT.

As concerns this clone: A far larger clone is one nucleotide away, so this likely arose from a read error. The chain carries TRBV30 and TRBJ2-7; D not resolved. The CDR3 is 12 amino acids. Germline CDR1 is GTSNPN and CDR2 is SVGIG (reference sequence). Trimming cost V 1 base and J 3 bases, with 7 bases left between them. The CDR3 sequence is CAWSASSYEQYF. The CDR3, as DNA: TGTGCCTGGAGTGCCTCGAGCTACGAGCAGTACTTC. Full variable domain (rest looked up from reference TRBV30 and TRBJ2-7): SQTIHQWPATLVQPVGSPLSLECTVEGTSNPNLYWYRQAAGRGLQLLFYSVGIGQISSEVPQNLSASRPQDRQFILSSKKLLLSDSGFYLCAWSASSYEQYFGPGTRLTVT.

This clone was found a few times. This sequence joins TRBV5-1 and TRBJ2-7; D is perhaps TRBD1 (6 bases). Trimming cost V 4 bases and J 2 bases, with 13 bases left between them. Germline CDR1 is SGHRS and CDR2 is YFSETQ. The CDR3 covers 14 residues. The CDR3 region has the DNA TGCGCCAGCAGCGGCGACAGGTTTACCTACGAGCAGTACTTC. Translating it yields CASSGDRFTYEQYF.

This clone has only a few counts. The gene calls are TRBV27 and TRBJ2-7; D remains ambiguous. Germline CDR1 and CDR2: MNHEY and SMNVEV (reference sequence). There are 14 residues in the CDR3. Between the trimmed V and J ends, which lost 8 bases and 2 bases, there was a span of 16 bases. The CDR3: CASSQRGGPYEQYF. In DNA form, the CDR3 reads TGTGCCAGCTCTCAGCGTGGCGGACCCTACGAGCAGTACTTC.

The J gene is TRBJ2-7, the V gene TRBV19; D not certain. The CDR3 length is 15 residues. CDR1 is LNHDA, CDR2 SQIVND, per germline (reference sequence). The V end was cut by 2 bases, the J end by 3 bases, with 14 bases between. The CDR3 bases are TGTGCCAGTAGTATATCGGTCTCGGCAGGCTACGAGCAGTACTTC. Encoded protein: CASSISVSAGYEQYF.

V is TRBV5-1 and J is TRBJ2-6, with D perhaps given as TRBD1 or TRBD2 (5 bases each). Germline V gene lookup returns CDR1 SGHRS and CDR2 YFSETQ. V shed 4 bases and J shed 0 bases, with 11 bases lying between them. There are 16 residues in the CDR3. The CDR3 DNA reads as TGCGCCAGCAGCGAGGGGTTTAGCTCTGGGGCCAACGTCCTGACTTTC. It yields the protein CASSEGFSSGANVLTF.

Note on this clone: The same CDR3 is also encoded by other DNA sequences in this sample. The chain links TRBV27 to TRBJ1-2, with D perhaps TRBD1 (6 bases). The CDR3 runs to 13 residues. V dropped 4 bases and J dropped 0 bases, with 6 bases sitting between them. Germline V gene sequence: CDR1 MNHEY, CDR2 SMNVEV (reference sequence). The CDR3 loop is CASSYRANYGYTF. The CDR3 nucleotides read TGTGCCAGCAGTTACAGGGCTAACTATGGCTACACCTTC.

The rearrangement uses TRBV9 and TRBJ2-7; D gene ambiguous. This CDR3 comprises 14 residues. The V end was cut by 0 bases, the J end by 0 bases, with 7 bases between. Germline V gives CDR1 SGDLS, CDR2 YYNGEE. The CDR3 here is CASSVGSGSYEQYF. DNA of the CDR3: TGTGCCAGCAGCGTAGGGTCGGGCTCCTACGAGCAGTACTTC.

The chain recombines TRBV4-1 with TRBJ2-5; D call uncertain. This CDR3 comprises 15 residues. V lost 0 bases, J lost 5 bases, and 13 bases lay in between. Germline-derived CDR1 and CDR2 are MGHRA and YSYEKL. Here the CDR3 DNA reads TGCGCCAGCAGCCAAGAAGGCCCCATTGGGGAGACCCAGTACTTC. It encodes CASSQEGPIGETQYF.

The V and J genes are TRBV9 and TRBJ1-2; the D gene is possibly TRBD1 (6 bases). Germline V gene data show CDR1 as SGDLS and CDR2 as YYNGEE. The CDR3 consists of 13 residues. Trimming shortened V by 3 bases and J by 8 bases, and 14 bases separated the two germline ends. The chain's CDR3 is CASSARGGRGYTF. The CDR3 DNA follows: TGTGCCAGCAGCGCTAGAGGGGGGCGAGGCTACACCTTC.

The rearrangement links TRBV9 to TRBJ2-2; TRBD2 is a possible D gene (6 bases). The CDR3 extends over 16 amino acids. V was trimmed by 0 bases and J by 6 bases, leaving 15 bases between them. Germline lookup yields CDR1 SGDLS and CDR2 YYNGEE. CDR3 protein: CASSVAGIGGAGELFF. CDR3 coding DNA: TGTGCCAGCAGCGTAGCGGGGATCGGGGGAGCCGGGGAGCTGTTTTTT.